This T cell receptor (beta chain) is drawn from a study of T cell changes during pregnancy in multiple sclerosis. Data came from immunoSEQ multiplex PCR; TCRdb stores just in-frame clones and leaves some out. The sample records about 40,000 clones, about 88% being singletons. The receptor's source is a female donor with multiple sclerosis, enrolled in a pregnancy study. Specimen: CD4+ T cells from peripheral blood mononuclear cells, collected before pregnancy.

This CDR3 reads CATGGLAYEQYF. The CDR3 nucleotides are TGTGCCACCGGCGGACTAGCGTACGAGCAGTACTTC. The V call is TRBV19, the J call TRBJ2-7, with 9 bases matching TRBD2. Per germline, CDR1 LNHDA and CDR2 SQIVND (reference sequence). J gave up 4 bases and V 10 bases, and 5 bases lay outside the gene matches. The CDR3 is 12 residues long.